This is a list of T cell receptor beta chains from one sample in a study of CD8 T cells in ankylosing spondylitis. TCRdb re-called the 5' RACE reads through MiXCR, storing one row per CDR3 protein. The data show around 340,000 distinct CDR3 sequences, roughly 15% seen once. Sequencing was carried out using blood, either unsorted or a sorted T cell fraction (not recorded which). These receptors were obtained from a male donor with ankylosing spondylitis or in good health (not recorded which). The conserved cysteine and the conserved F or W are not part of the CDR3 here.

j_call cdr3_length v_call cdr3_aa
TRBJ2-5 12 TRBV4-1 ASSSTSSLETQY
TRBJ2-7 12 TRBV12-5 ASGPRGVTYEQY
TRBJ1-2 13 TRBV4-1 ASSQEGGSNYGYT
TRBJ2-3 13 TRBV12-3/TRBV12-4 ASRVTTTPTDTQY
TRBJ2-7 12 TRBV10-3 ATYPGTGGQEQY
TRBJ2-7 11 TRBV12-2 ASRLTGAYEQY
TRBJ2-2 15 TRBV5-1 ASSLEWGQGNTGELF
TRBJ1-5 11 TRBV12-3/TRBV12-4 ASSQSPEQPQH
TRBJ2-1 14 TRBV15 ATSRDFSGSGHEQF
TRBJ2-1 13 TRBV27 ASSTRTSDPSEQF
TRBJ1-4 11 TRBV28 ASTAGSVRALF
TRBJ2-6 13 TRBV5-1 ASSKGGSGANVLT
TRBJ1-4 12 TRBV4-2 ASSQGGVREKLF
TRBJ2-5 14 TRBV29-1 SVEDGLWGQRETQY
TRBJ2-7 13 TRBV19 ASSPSGTGSYEQY
TRBJ2-1 13 TRBV24-1 ATTSVAGEYNEQF
TRBJ2-1 13 TRBV7-2 ASTPPGGPYNEQF
TRBJ2-1 13 TRBV9 ASSARDRVNNEQF
TRBJ2-5 13 TRBV20-1 SAGRTGQFRETQY
TRBJ1-2 12 TRBV2 ASSEYERLYGYT
TRBJ2-3 14 TRBV7-2 ASSLAAFSPFGTQY
TRBJ2-2 14 TRBV12-3/TRBV12-4 ASSLASSRVHGELF
TRBJ2-2 14 TRBV24-1 ATSDADRGSTGELF
TRBJ1-2 11 TRBV2 ASSESLDSGYT
TRBJ1-1 11 TRBV30 AWCRWGDTEAF
TRBJ2-7 13 TRBV6-2/TRBV6-3 ASSYAGYPSYEQY
TRBJ1-6 11 TRBV7-2 ASSLEFYSPLH
TRBJ1-1 11 TRBV29-1 SVGGALNTEAF
TRBJ2-5 13 TRBV12-3/TRBV12-4 ASSFRAGVQETQY
TRBJ1-4 13 TRBV29-1 SVEVRTGGAEKLF
TRBJ2-5 13 TRBV5-1 ASSLVLISQETQY
TRBJ2-2 13 TRBV20-1 SARDRRGGTGELF
TRBJ2-5 11 TRBV5-1 ASSLEGSKTQY
TRBJ1-6 14 TRBV6-1 ASSGGEVTYNSPLH
TRBJ2-2 13 TRBV12-3/TRBV12-4 ASSYPGTGTGELF
TRBJ2-1 14 TRBV3-1 ASSQDRLAGMNEQF
TRBJ1-4 13 TRBV3-1 ASSQETGYNEKLF
TRBJ2-3 11 TRBV18 ASSEGATDTQY
TRBJ2-2 10 TRBV20-1 SAGSHTGELF
TRBJ2-1 11 TRBV7-9 ALLGLANNEQF
TRBJ1-4 12 TRBV20-1 SAREGTGGEKLF
TRBJ2-3 12 TRBV27 AITLGGGSDTQY
TRBJ2-2 13 TRBV7-6 ASSLETGNTGELF
TRBJ2-4 13 TRBV7-9 ASSLGWAAKNIQY
TRBJ2-1 13 TRBV12-3/TRBV12-4 ASTEWGQSYNEQF
TRBJ2-5 14 TRBV11-2 ASSLAPAGDQETQY
TRBJ2-5 12 TRBV6-1 ASSAPGTIETQY
TRBJ1-2 12 TRBV20-1 SARDNGGNYGYT
TRBJ2-2 8 TRBV21-1 ASSSLELF
TRBJ2-7 13 TRBV15 ATSRGLSTDYEQY